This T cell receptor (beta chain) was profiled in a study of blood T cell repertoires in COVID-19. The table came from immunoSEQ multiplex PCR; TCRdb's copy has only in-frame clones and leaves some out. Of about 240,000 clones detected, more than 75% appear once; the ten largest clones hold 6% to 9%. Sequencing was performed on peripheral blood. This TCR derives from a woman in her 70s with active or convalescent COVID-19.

The CDR3 region has the DNA TGTGCCAGCAGTGATCTTTGGGCCGCCACCCTCCACTTT. Its protein product is CASSDLWAATLHF. The V gene is TRBV2, the J gene TRBJ1-6, with unresolved D. This CDR3 is built from 13 residues. The ends were cut back, 3 bases at V and 14 bases at J, with 14 bases in the middle. Germline CDR1 reads SNHLY; CDR2 reads FYNNEI.